This T cell receptor beta chain appears in the sequencing data of a study of identical twins. V gave up 1 base and J gave up 0 bases; unmatched junction bases: 2. CDR1 and CDR2 (germline): MNHNS, SASEGT. The CDR3 is 17 amino acids. TCRdb ran MiXCR on the 5' RACE reads and lists one entry per CDR3 protein. The table lists 700,000 to 950,000 distinct CDR3 sequences, roughly 12% of them singletons. This same sample was also part of a study on yellow fever vaccine responses in identical twins.

The chain couples TRBV6-1 to TRBJ1-6; 8 nucleotides agree with TRBD1. This TCR was sampled from a woman aged 18-29 years in good health. Sequenced material: PBMCs. Here the CDR3 DNA reads TGTGCCAGCAGTGAAGGTGACAGGGGCTCCTATAATTCACCCCTCCACTTT. It yields the protein CASSEGDRGSYNSPLHF.